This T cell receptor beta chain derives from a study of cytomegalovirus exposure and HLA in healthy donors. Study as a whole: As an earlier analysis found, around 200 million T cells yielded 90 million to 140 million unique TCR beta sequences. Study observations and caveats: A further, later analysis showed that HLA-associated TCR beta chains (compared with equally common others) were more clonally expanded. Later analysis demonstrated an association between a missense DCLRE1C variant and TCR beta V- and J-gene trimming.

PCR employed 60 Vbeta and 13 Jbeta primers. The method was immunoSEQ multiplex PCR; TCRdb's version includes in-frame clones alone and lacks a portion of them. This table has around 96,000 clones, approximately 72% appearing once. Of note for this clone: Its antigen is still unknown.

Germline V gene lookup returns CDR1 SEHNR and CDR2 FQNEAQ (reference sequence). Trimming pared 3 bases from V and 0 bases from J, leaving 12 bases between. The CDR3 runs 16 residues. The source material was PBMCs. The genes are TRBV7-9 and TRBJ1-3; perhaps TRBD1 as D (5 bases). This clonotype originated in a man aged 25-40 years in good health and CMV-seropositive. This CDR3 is CASSFTGGTSGNTIYF. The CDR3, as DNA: TGTGCCAGCAGCTTTACGGGGGGTACCTCTGGAAACACCATATATTTT.